The rows below give T cell receptor beta chains drawn from one sample of a study of patients and donors after allogeneic stem cell transplantation. TCRdb re-analysed the RT-PCR reads in MiXCR, keeping a single row per CDR3 protein. The sample consists of around 160,000 distinct CDR3 sequences, approximately 31% of them appearing once. The material sequenced was blood, either unsorted or a sorted T cell fraction (not recorded which). These receptors were collected from a human donor who was either an allogeneic HSCT recipient or a stem cell or donor lymphocyte infusion donor (not recorded which). It is not recorded whose cells these are; they may come from a transplant donor. CDR3s include the opening cysteine and the closing phenylalanine or tryptophan. D genes are given only for firm matches. Clone size is shown for a subset of rows, as once, few, many or a class of expanded clone.

DNA: TGTGCCAGCAGTTACTCACCAGGGGGCCATGGCTACACCTTC
CDR3: CASSYSPGGHGYTF
J: TRBJ1-2
size: NA
D: TRBD1
V: TRBV6-6

DNA: TGTGCCAGCAGTTACAGGGGACTAGCGGGCAATGAGCAGTTCTTC
CDR3: CASSYRGLAGNEQFF
J: TRBJ2-1
size: few
D: TRBD2
V: TRBV6-2/TRBV6-3

DNA: TGTGCCACCAGCAGAGGGGGTGGGACTGAAGCTTTCTTT
CDR3: CATSRGGGTEAFF
J: TRBJ1-1
size: many
D: NA
V: TRBV15

DNA: TGTGCCAGCAGCTTGTACAGGGGTCTCCACGAGCAGTACTTC
CDR3: CASSLYRGLHEQYF
J: TRBJ2-7
size: medium-sized
D: TRBD1
V: TRBV5-6

DNA: TGCAGTGCTAGGCGACCGAGGGGGGACACTGAAGCTTTCTTT
CDR3: CSARRPRGDTEAFF
J: TRBJ1-1
size: NA
D: NA
V: TRBV20-1

DNA: TGTGCTAGCAGCTTAGTGGTGGGACCGAAATATGAGCAGTTCTTC
CDR3: CASSLVVGPKYEQFF
J: TRBJ2-1
size: few
D: NA
V: TRBV7-7

DNA: TGCGCCAGCAGCTTGGAAATACAGGGTCTCGGAGAGCAGTACTTC
CDR3: CASSLEIQGLGEQYF
J: TRBJ2-7
size: few
D: NA
V: TRBV5-1

DNA: TGTGCCAGCGGGAGCGGCCATCGGGAGCAGTACTTC
CDR3: CASGSGHREQYF
J: TRBJ2-7
size: few
D: NA
V: TRBV25-1

DNA: TGTGCCAGCAGCCAGGGGGTTAGCGGGATCGATGAGCAGTTCTTC
CDR3: CASSQGVSGIDEQFF
J: TRBJ2-1
size: NA
D: TRBD2
V: TRBV14

DNA: TGTGCCAGCAGTTACGCCGGGACAGGGATGGACGAGCAGTACTTC
CDR3: CASSYAGTGMDEQYF
J: TRBJ2-7
size: NA
D: TRBD1
V: TRBV6-5

DNA: TGTGCCAGCAGCTTGATGGGGAACCACGAGCAGTACTTC
CDR3: CASSLMGNHEQYF
J: TRBJ2-7
size: NA
D: NA
V: TRBV5-6

DNA: TGCGCCAGCAGCCAAGTAGGGACTGAGGAGCAGTACTTC
CDR3: CASSQVGTEEQYF
J: TRBJ2-7
size: few
D: NA
V: TRBV4-1

DNA: TGTGCCATCATAGCGGGAGGGCCTTTCCGAGACTACGAGCAGTACTTC
CDR3: CAIIAGGPFRDYEQYF
J: TRBJ2-7
size: NA
D: TRBD2
V: TRBV11-2

DNA: TGTGCCAGCAGTTACTACGGGGGGGAAGAGACCCAGTACTTC
CDR3: CASSYYGGEETQYF
J: TRBJ2-5
size: NA
D: TRBD2
V: TRBV27

DNA: TGTGCCAGCAGTGATGACATCAACTATGGCTACACCTTC
CDR3: CASSDDINYGYTF
J: TRBJ1-2
size: few
D: NA
V: TRBV12-3/TRBV12-4

DNA: TGCGCCAGCAGCCGAACCTCTAGGACTAGCGGGGACAATGAGCAGTTCTTC
CDR3: CASSRTSRTSGDNEQFF
J: TRBJ2-1
size: NA
D: TRBD2
V: TRBV4-3

DNA: TGTGCCAGCTCACCACCGTCCGGGGAGCTGTTTTTT
CDR3: CASSPPSGELFF
J: TRBJ2-2
size: NA
D: NA
V: TRBV18

DNA: TGTGCCAGCAGTCGCTCTGAAGCGGGAGGGCTCTTTGAGCAGTTCTTC
CDR3: CASSRSEAGGLFEQFF
J: TRBJ2-1
size: few
D: TRBD2
V: TRBV6-5

DNA: TGCGCCAGCAGCCAAGAAGGAACGGGCCTACACTCCTATGGCTACACCTTC
CDR3: CASSQEGTGLHSYGYTF
J: TRBJ1-2
size: NA
D: NA
V: TRBV4-1

DNA: TGTGCCAGCAGTTTAGCGACAGGGGCCGGTCAGCCCCAGCATTTT
CDR3: CASSLATGAGQPQHF
J: TRBJ1-5
size: many
D: TRBD1
V: TRBV12-3/TRBV12-4

DNA: TGTGCCAGCAGTCCGTGGGGACCCCAACTGTGGAATGAGCAGTTCTTC
CDR3: CASSPWGPQLWNEQFF
J: TRBJ2-1
size: NA
D: NA
V: TRBV25-1

DNA: TGTGCCAGCCAGGCTAGCACAGATACGCAGTATTTT
CDR3: CASQASTDTQYF
J: TRBJ2-3
size: few
D: NA
V: TRBV12-3/TRBV12-4

DNA: TGTGCCACCAGTGATTTGCTCCACAGGGAAAGAGGGTACGAGCAGTACTTC
CDR3: CATSDLLHRERGYEQYF
J: TRBJ2-7
size: many
D: NA
V: TRBV24-1